A selection of T cell receptor beta chains follows, all from one sample in a study of shared clonotypes between healthy human individuals. Method: immunoSEQ multiplex PCR; TCRdb's copy keeps in-frame clones and lacks some. The sample has around 1.9 million clones, roughly 93% seen once; the top ten hold about 1.7%. Sequencing input: naive CD8+ T cells from PBMCs. The receptors here all came from a man younger than 30 in good health. Some clones in this sample may be carry-over from other donors' samples. Both conserved end residues are part of each CDR3. The D gene is left open where the match is weak. Clone size is not always given. Where it is, it says once, few, many or a class for expanded clones.

D gene	clone size	J gene	V gene	CDR3 protein	CDR3 DNA
TRBD2	NA	TRBJ2-1	TRBV4-1	CASSQGRTSAKKGEQFF	TGCGCCAGCAGCCAAGGGCGGACTAGCGCAAAGAAGGGGGAGCAGTTCTTC
TRBD2	NA	TRBJ2-1	TRBV9	CASSTPSRTSGSNEQFF	TGTGCCAGCAGCACCCCGTCCCGGACTAGCGGGAGCAATGAGCAGTTCTTC
TRBD1	NA	TRBJ1-5	TRBV27	CASRPIGVAGGNQPQHF	TGTGCCAGCAGGCCCATCGGAGTGGCAGGGGGTAATCAGCCCCAGCATTTT
NA	NA	TRBJ2-1	TRBV10-3	CAILDGNEQFF	TGTGCCATCTTGGACGGCAATGAGCAGTTCTTC
NA	NA	TRBJ2-1	TRBV28	CASSLLRTNEQFF	TGTGCCAGCAGTTTGTTGAGAACCAATGAGCAGTTCTTC
NA	NA	TRBJ1-4	TRBV15	CATSEGGTNEKLFF	TGTGCCACCAGCGAGGGCGGGACTAATGAAAAACTGTTTTTT
TRBD1	NA	TRBJ2-7	TRBV5-1	CASSWGQGDYEQYF	TGCGCCAGCAGCTGGGGACAGGGGGACTACGAGCAGTACTTC
NA	NA	TRBJ2-1	TRBV7-8	CASSPKRESSYNEQFF	TGTGCCAGCAGCCCAAAACGGGAGAGCTCCTACAATGAGCAGTTCTTC
TRBD2	NA	TRBJ2-5	TRBV30	CASTSGIQETQYF	TGTGCCTCAACTAGCGGGATTCAAGAGACCCAGTACTTC
NA	NA	TRBJ1-2	TRBV4-2	CASSQAGRHYGYTF	TGTGCCAGCAGCCAAGCCGGGCGCCACTATGGCTACACCTTC
NA	NA	TRBJ2-1	TRBV27	CASSARDSRGDEQFF	TGTGCCAGCAGTGCCCGGGACTCCAGAGGGGATGAGCAGTTCTTC
NA	once	TRBJ1-1	TRBV9	CASSPASGNTEAFF	TGTGCCAGCAGCCCTGCCAGTGGGAACACTGAAGCTTTCTTT
TRBD2	NA	TRBJ2-1	TRBV2	CASSPLTSGVDNEQFF	TGTGCCAGCAGTCCTCTTACTAGCGGGGTAGACAATGAGCAGTTCTTC
TRBD1	once	TRBJ2-7	TRBV4-1	CASSQPRDRSYEQYF	TGCGCCAGCAGCCAACCCCGGGACAGGAGCTACGAGCAGTACTTC
NA	NA	TRBJ1-2	TRBV21-1	CASSKPLAGILLNWNYGYTF	TGTGCCAGCAGCAAACCACTGGCGGGGATACTCCTGAACTGGAACTATGGCTACACCTTC
NA	NA	TRBJ2-7	TRBV5-1	CASSLAATHHYEQYF	TGCGCCAGCAGCTTGGCCGCGACACACCACTACGAGCAGTACTTC
NA	NA	TRBJ2-1	TRBV29-1	CSAINREQFF	TGCAGCGCCATAAATCGGGAGCAGTTCTTC
TRBD2	NA	TRBJ2-5	TRBV28	CASSLGGASGIETQYF	TGTGCCAGCAGTTTAGGGGGGGCTAGCGGGATTGAGACCCAGTACTTC
NA	once	TRBJ2-7	TRBV5-6	CASSPLPSAYEQYF	TGTGCCAGCAGCCCCCTGCCTAGCGCCTACGAGCAGTACTTC
TRBD2	NA	TRBJ2-2	TRBV29-1	CALNLGLAGSTGELFF	TGCGCCCTAAACCTGGGACTAGCGGGATCTACCGGGGAGCTGTTTTTT
NA	NA	TRBJ1-5	TRBV19	CASTGISNQPQHF	TGTGCCAGTACCGGCATCAGCAATCAGCCCCAGCATTTT
TRBD2	NA	TRBJ2-7	TRBV27	CASSKLRGGESYEQYF	TGTGCCAGCAGTAAACTTCGGGGAGGGGAAAGCTACGAGCAGTACTTC
NA	once	TRBJ2-7	TRBV7-8	CASSVPGPYEQYF	TGTGCCAGCAGCGTCCCTGGGCCCTACGAGCAGTACTTC
NA	NA	TRBJ1-2	TRBV6-1	CASGETVTQVYGYTF	TGTGCCAGCGGTGAAACAGTGACCCAAGTCTATGGCTACACCTTC
TRBD1	NA	TRBJ1-1	TRBV28	CASSWTGRTEAFF	TGTGCCAGCAGCTGGACAGGGAGGACTGAAGCTTTCTTT
NA	NA	TRBJ1-2	TRBV13	CASSPSGIDGYTF	TGTGCCAGCAGCCCATCAGGGATCGATGGCTACACCTTC
NA	NA	TRBJ2-1	TRBV9	CASSVLTGANEQFF	TGTGCCAGCAGCGTCCTAACGGGGGCGAATGAGCAGTTCTTC
NA	once	TRBJ2-7	TRBV4-2	CASSLGLSSEQYF	TGTGCCAGCAGCCTAGGGCTCTCCTCCGAGCAGTACTTC
NA	NA	TRBJ1-2	TRBV29-1	CSVPQGGSYGYTF	TGCAGCGTCCCCCAAGGAGGCAGCTATGGCTACACCTTC
NA	NA	TRBJ1-2	TRBV16	CASSHTSYGYTF	TGTGCCAGCAGCCACACGTCCTATGGCTACACCTTC
TRBD1	NA	TRBJ2-1	TRBV30	CAWSGDRAGSYNEQFF	TGTGCCTGGAGTGGAGACAGGGCTGGCTCCTACAATGAGCAGTTCTTC
NA	NA	TRBJ2-7	TRBV6-1	CASSEALGAPEQYF	TGTGCCAGCAGTGAAGCGCTTGGTGCCCCCGAGCAGTACTTC
NA	NA	TRBJ2-3	TRBV5-4	CASSLLGQTLDTQYF	TGTGCCAGCAGCTTGTTAGGACAGACTCTAGATACGCAGTATTTT
NA	NA	TRBJ1-2	TRBV6-1	CASSEWTDLGAGYTF	TGTGCCAGCAGTGAGTGGACAGACTTAGGAGCGGGCTACACCTTC
TRBD2	NA	TRBJ2-2	TRBV7-2	CASSLVSGAGELFF	TGTGCCAGCAGCTTAGTTAGCGGGGCCGGGGAGCTGTTTTTT
NA	NA	TRBJ2-1	TRBV4-3	CASSQGLEGIDNEQFF	TGCGCCAGCAGCCAAGGTCTGGAGGGGATCGACAATGAGCAGTTCTTC
NA	NA	TRBJ2-2	TRBV7-2	CASSLRLVNNGELFF	TGTGCCAGCAGCTTACGACTAGTTAATAACGGGGAGCTGTTTTTT